This T cell receptor (beta chain) was sequenced during a study of blood T cell repertoires in COVID-19 (dated by TCRdb to 2020 to 2022). About the study as a whole: Samples from collaborators originated in the United States, Italy and Spain and spanned both the acute and convalescent phases of COVID-19. Deeply sampled blood TCRbeta repertoires from subjects exposed to, actively infected with, or recovered from COVID-19 were included in the dataset. The repertoires were made available in a free public database intended to serve as a resource for research on the immune response to SARS-CoV-2. Samples came from the ongoing ImmuneRACE study (first 160 participants) plus 1,254 subjects from 6 global collaborators. Sample metadata almost always included a de-identified subject ID, COVID-19 status, age in years and sex. The material from the prospective study consisted of cDNA or gDNA derived from T cells, B-cell-depleted T cells, or PBMCs. Where available, HLA class I and class II types were obtained from metadata supplied by the sample provider rather than from assay-based typing. What the authors observed across the whole study: The quantity of clinical and demographic metadata differed by source and by participant and was supplied without curation.

For CDR1 and CDR2, the germline V gene lists SNHLY and FYNNEI. The V and J ends are trimmed by 6 bases and 0 bases, leaving 14 bases between them. CDR3 length: 16 amino acids, cysteine to phenylalanine. This entry keeps only the CDR3 DNA: 48 bases, framed from base 1. The collaborating institutions used their own protocols to collect whole blood in K2EDTA tubes. Collaborator samples were shipped for TCRbeta analysis as frozen whole blood, isolated PBMCs, or DNA extracted from either sample type. With respect to this clone: Its antigen is not yet known. No base qualities exist here, and no much larger clone lies one base off it.

The immunoSEQ Assay, a bias-controlled multiplex PCR, was used to amplify TCRbeta CDR3 regions from genomic DNA. On the study's bioinformatics: The number of nucleated cells in each sample was estimated by amplification of reference gene primers within the assay. To quantify the absolute abundance of each unique TCRbeta CDR3 rearrangement, sequence reads were collapsed and filtered. For each sample, productive Simpson clonality was calculated as the square root of Simpson's diversity index across productive rearrangements. TCRdb carries this immuneACCESS record with in-frame sequences only. Its versions omit some clonotypes, under half of them owing to an unresolved V gene in the studies checked, with the rest unexplained. The DNA gave D and trimming, while V, J and clone size come from that table. The sample includes more than 250,000 clones, with 70% to 90% observed a single time. Of the sample, more than 0.55% is held by the ten largest clones.

Specimen: peripheral blood. The rearranged segments are TRBV2 and TRBJ2-2; the D gene cannot be resolved reliably. The receptor was isolated from a human donor in a cohort sampled during active COVID-19. The encoded CDR3 is CASSQFTIPNTGELFF. The bases read TGTGCCAGCAGCCAGTTCACGATTCCGAACACCGGGGAGCTGTTTTTT.